Listed below are T cell receptor beta chains from one sample, sequenced in a study of T cell responses to AZD1222 COVID-19 vaccine. Using immunoSEQ multiplex PCR, the repertoire was profiled, and TCRdb retains in-frame clones only, with some absent. The sample gives roughly 180,000 clones, approximately 90% of which show up once; about 3.5% is in the top ten. Sample: peripheral blood, taken 28 days after the second AZD1222 dose. The receptors were sampled from an adult who received the AZD1222 COVID-19 vaccine. Both conserved end residues are part of each CDR3. The D gene is left open where the match is weak. The size entry is marked missing in some rows and otherwise reads once, few, many or a size class.

>.|TRBV28|TRBJ2-5|.
CASSTSGVGSGTQYF
TGTGCCAGCAGTACCAGCGGTGTCGGAAGCGGGACCCAGTACTTC
>few|TRBV12-5|TRBJ1-5|.
CASALGLWGNQPQHF
TGTGCTAGTGCCTTGGGCCTCTGGGGCAATCAGCCCCAGCATTTT
>.|TRBV7-2|TRBJ2-1|TRBD2
CASSFYSGTSGIYNEQFF
TGTGCCAGCAGCTTCTACTCCGGGACTAGCGGGATATACAATGAGCAGTTCTTC
>.|TRBV11-2|TRBJ2-6|TRBD1
CASSLTGVGSGANVLTF
TGTGCCAGCAGCCTGACAGGGGTTGGCTCTGGGGCCAACGTCCTGACTTTC
>.|TRBV10-1|TRBJ2-3|TRBD2
CASSGSGRAGTDTQYF
TGCGCCAGCAGTGGGAGCGGGAGGGCCGGGACAGATACGCAGTATTTT
>.|TRBV5-1|TRBJ1-5|.
CASRSGDNQPQHF
TGCGCCAGCAGGTCCGGGGATAATCAGCCCCAGCATTTT
>.|TRBV12-3/TRBV12-4|TRBJ1-1|TRBD1
CASNLGGYTEAFF
TGTGCCAGCAATCTAGGGGGCTACACTGAAGCTTTCTTT
>.|TRBV28|TRBJ1-4|.
CASSLWRSTNEKLFF
TGTGCCAGCAGTTTGTGGCGCTCAACTAATGAAAAACTGTTTTTT
>.|TRBV5-5|TRBJ1-4|.
CASSPRATNEKLFF
TGTGCCAGCAGCCCCCGGGCAACTAATGAAAAACTGTTTTTT
>.|TRBV9|TRBJ1-3|.
CASSVGGRNTIYF
TGTGCCAGCAGCGTCGGGGGGAGAAACACCATATATTTT
>.|TRBV29-1|TRBJ1-4|.
CSVAWGYNEKLFF
TGCAGCGTTGCATGGGGGTATAATGAAAAACTGTTTTTT
>.|TRBV19|TRBJ1-3|.
CASSGLQGFTGNTIYF
TGTGCCAGTAGCGGGCTTCAGGGGTTCACTGGAAACACCATATATTTT
>.|TRBV2|TRBJ2-7|.
CASSDIRDFSEQYF
TGTGCCAGCAGTGATATACGGGACTTCAGCGAGCAGTACTTC
>.|TRBV28|TRBJ2-5|.
CASSLRHQETQYF
TGTGCCAGCAGTTTAAGGCACCAAGAGACCCAGTACTTC
>.|TRBV11-2|TRBJ1-4|TRBD1
CASSLDRVNEKLFF
TGTGCCAGCAGCCTGGACAGGGTAAATGAAAAACTGTTTTTT
>.|TRBV6-2/TRBV6-3|TRBJ2-5|TRBD1
CASSPDRVGALGEQETQYF
TGTGCCAGCAGCCCTGACAGGGTCGGGGCTTTGGGGGAACAAGAGACCCAGTACTTC
>once|TRBV7-8|TRBJ1-1|.
CASSLYGRRYSMNTEAFF
TGTGCCAGCAGCTTATATGGCAGACGATATTCCATGAACACTGAAGCTTTCTTT
>.|TRBV21-1|TRBJ2-7|.
CASVSAYYEQYF
TGTGCCAGCGTGTCTGCTTACTACGAGCAGTACTTC
>few|TRBV28|TRBJ1-6|.
CASSWGRGNSPLHF
TGTGCCAGCAGTTGGGGTCGGGGGAATTCACCCCTCCACTTT
>.|TRBV7-9|TRBJ2-7|TRBD1
CASSSRTGFYEQYF
TGTGCCAGCAGCTCAAGGACAGGGTTCTACGAGCAGTACTTC